The rows below give T cell receptor beta chains drawn from one sample of a study of beta chain features in type 1 diabetes. Repertoires were generated with immunoSEQ multiplex PCR, while TCRdb's copy carries only in-frame clones and drops some. The table has hundreds of thousands of clones, less than 20% seen once; the top ten hold approximately 0.087%. Sample: naive CD4+ T cells from blood. These receptors came from a man younger than 35 in good health. The CDR3 runs from the conserved cysteine through the conserved F or W. Each record gives: CDR3 length, clone size, D gene, V gene, J gene, CDR3 protein, CDR3 DNA. The D gene is left open where the match is weak. Rows give clone size only sometimes, using once, few, many, or a class for an expanded clone.

>13|few|TRBD1|TRBV10-3|TRBJ2-2
CAMRTGRTGELFF
TGTGCCATGCGGACAGGGCGAACCGGGGAGCTGTTTTTT
>16|-|TRBD1|TRBV12-5|TRBJ2-1
CASGLVQGSSYNEQFF
TGTGCTAGTGGTTTGGTACAGGGGAGCTCCTACAATGAGCAGTTCTTC
>14|-|-|TRBV7-3|TRBJ2-7
CASRSTGVSYEQYF
TGTGCCAGCAGGTCTACGGGGGTCAGCTACGAGCAGTACTTC
>14|few|-|TRBV4-1|TRBJ2-7
CASSPRDGLYEQYF
TGCGCCAGCAGCCCGCGGGACGGGTTATACGAGCAGTACTTC
>15|few|TRBD2|TRBV5-6|TRBJ2-7
CASSPSISGGYEQYF
TGTGCCAGCAGCCCGTCTATCTCGGGGGGATACGAGCAGTACTTC
>14|few|TRBD2|TRBV4-3|TRBJ2-1
CASSLGTSVNEQFF
TGCGCCAGCAGCTTAGGGACTAGCGTCAATGAGCAGTTCTTC
>15|-|TRBD2|TRBV7-2|TRBJ2-1
CISLAGGSAYNEQFF
TGTATCTCGCTAGCGGGAGGGAGTGCCTACAATGAGCAGTTCTTC
>16|-|TRBD2|TRBV10-3|TRBJ2-1
CAIRKGTSGTYNEQFF
TGTGCCATCAGGAAAGGGACTAGCGGAACCTACAATGAGCAGTTCTTC
>13|-|-|TRBV5-6|TRBJ1-2
CASSPGLNYGYTF
TGTGCCAGCAGCCCCGGACTGAACTATGGCTACACCTTC
>16|few|TRBD1|TRBV19|TRBJ1-1
CASSPRDRGQETEAFF
TGTGCCAGTAGTCCCCGGGACAGGGGGCAGGAAACTGAAGCTTTCTTT
>15|-|TRBD1|TRBV7-9|TRBJ1-6
CASSETGGLYSPLHF
TGTGCCAGCAGCGAAACAGGGGGTCTGTACTCACCCCTCCACTTT
>14|few|TRBD1|TRBV7-9|TRBJ1-2
CASSSQGGLYGYTF
TGTGCCAGCAGCTCACAGGGGGGGCTCTATGGCTACACCTTC
>13|-|TRBD1|TRBV30|TRBJ2-4
CAWTTGGPSLQYF
TGTGCCTGGACGACAGGGGGCCCATCTCTTCAGTACTTC
>16|-|TRBD1|TRBV7-3|TRBJ2-2
CASSLGVQGLPGELFF
TGTGCCAGCAGCTTAGGTGTACAGGGGCTTCCCGGGGAGCTGTTTTTT
>12|few|-|TRBV7-9|TRBJ1-3
CAYRYSGNTIYF
TGTGCCTACAGGTACTCTGGAAACACCATATATTTT
>15|few|TRBD2|TRBV9|TRBJ2-7
CASSVEPSGSYEQYF
TGTGCCAGCAGCGTAGAGCCTAGCGGGAGTTACGAGCAGTACTTC
>17|-|-|TRBV27|TRBJ2-1
CASSLRSGAGRYNEQFF
TGTGCCAGCAGTCTTCGATCTGGGGCGGGAAGGTACAATGAGCAGTTCTTC
>14|-|-|TRBV18|TRBJ2-5
CASSPPGFGETQYF
TGTGCCAGCTCACCGCCAGGGTTTGGGGAGACCCAGTACTTC
>16|-|TRBD1|TRBV12-5|TRBJ2-1
CASGLETGDMYNEQFF
TGTGCTAGTGGTTTGGAAACAGGGGACATGTACAATGAGCAGTTCTTC
>14|few|-|TRBV10-3|TRBJ1-1
CAINLWGLNTEAFF
TGTGCCATCAATTTGTGGGGGCTGAACACTGAAGCTTTCTTT
>18|-|-|TRBV9|TRBJ1-6
CASSVGDILGGRNSPLHF
TGTGCCAGCAGCGTAGGGGACATATTAGGGGGAAGGAATTCACCCCTCCACTTT
>18|few|TRBD1|TRBV14|TRBJ2-3
CASSLRTGTTLSTDTQYF
TGTGCCAGCAGCCTAAGGACAGGAACAACTCTTAGCACAGATACGCAGTATTTT
>16|few|-|TRBV4-1|TRBJ2-5
CASSQDQGHIQETQYF
TGCGCCAGCAGCCAAGACCAAGGACATATCCAAGAGACCCAGTACTTC
>18|few|TRBD1|TRBV12-5|TRBJ2-6
CASGWQGQGLSGANVLTF
TGTGCTAGTGGTTGGCAGGGACAGGGGCTCTCTGGGGCCAACGTCCTGACTTTC
>17|-|-|TRBV9|TRBJ1-6
CASSVGTRVSYNSPLHF
TGTGCCAGCAGCGTAGGGACTAGAGTCTCCTATAATTCACCCCTCCACTTT
>15|-|-|TRBV28|TRBJ2-3
CASSLWGVWSDTQYF
TGTGCCAGCAGTTTATGGGGGGTCTGGTCAGATACGCAGTATTTT
>12|-|-|TRBV6-1|TRBJ1-2
CASSGDRYGYTF
TGTGCCAGCAGTGGTGACAGATATGGCTACACCTTC
>14|-|-|TRBV6-6|TRBJ2-2
CASSYQENTGELFF
TGTGCCAGCAGTTATCAGGAGAACACCGGGGAGCTGTTTTTT
>17|few|-|TRBV7-3|TRBJ2-3
CASSINQGSTSTDTQYF
TGTGCCAGCTCCATTAACCAGGGTTCAACTAGCACAGATACGCAGTATTTT
>12|few|-|TRBV28|TRBJ2-5
CASSLKGETQYF
TGTGCCAGCAGTTTGAAGGGAGAGACCCAGTACTTC
>16|few|TRBD2|TRBV27|TRBJ2-1
CASSLFSGRAYNEQFF
TGTGCCAGCAGTTTATTTAGCGGGAGGGCCTACAATGAGCAGTTCTTC
>14|few|-|TRBV10-3|TRBJ2-7
CAISGLRGSPEQYF
TGTGCCATCAGTGGGCTTAGAGGGTCGCCCGAGCAGTACTTC
>13|few|TRBD1|TRBV5-4|TRBJ2-7
CASSPPDRGEQYF
TGTGCCAGCAGCCCCCCGGACAGGGGCGAGCAGTACTTC
>14|few|-|TRBV18|TRBJ1-4
CASSPTATNEKLFF
TGTGCCAGCTCACCCACGGCAACTAATGAAAAACTGTTTTTT
>12|few|-|TRBV5-5|TRBJ2-1
CASSLLGDEQFF
TGTGCCAGCAGCTTGTTAGGGGACGAGCAGTTCTTC
>15|few|-|TRBV18|TRBJ2-4
CASSRLTATKNIQYF
TGTGCCAGCTCACGATTAACTGCTACCAAAAACATTCAGTACTTC
>11|-|-|TRBV27|TRBJ2-5
CASSSQGTQYF
TGTGCCAGCAGTTCTCAGGGGACCCAGTACTTC
>13|few|TRBD2|TRBV7-2|TRBJ2-2
CASSRTSRAVLFF
TGTGCCAGCAGCCGGACTAGCCGTGCCGTGCTGTTTTTT
>13|few|TRBD1|TRBV29-1|TRBJ2-7
CSVEGTGRYEQYF
TGCAGCGTTGAAGGGACAGGACGCTACGAGCAGTACTTC
>16|few|-|TRBV4-3|TRBJ2-4
CASSHQGAGNKNIQYF
TGCGCCAGCAGCCACCAAGGGGCAGGCAATAAAAACATTCAGTACTTC
>13|few|-|TRBV7-2|TRBJ1-2
CASSPDRNYGYTF
TGTGCCAGCAGCCCCGACAGGAACTATGGCTACACCTTC
>17|-|-|TRBV27|TRBJ2-7
CASSPAHGDYKSYEQYF
TGTGCCAGCAGTCCGGCCCATGGTGACTACAAATCCTACGAGCAGTACTTC
>14|-|-|TRBV18|TRBJ2-7
CASSPFRASYEQYF
TGTGCCAGCTCACCGTTCCGAGCCTCCTACGAGCAGTACTTC